This TCR beta chain is from a study of blood T cell repertoires in COVID-19. Background on the study: Nucleic acid was either cDNA or gDNA, and it came from T cells, B-cell-depleted T cells, or PBMCs.

V was trimmed by 0 bases and J by 0 bases, leaving 3 bases between them. Per germline, CDR1 LGHDT and CDR2 YNNKEL (reference sequence). The CDR3 has 14 amino acids. With regard to this clone: The same CDR3 arises from other DNA sequences in this sample as well.

Profiled with immunoSEQ multiplex PCR; TCRdb holds only in-frame clones, not every one. The sample yields about 300,000 clones, 91% seen once. This sequence originates from a young woman with COVID-19, enrolled during active disease. The rearrangement uses TRBV3-1 (or the pseudogene TRBV3-2) and TRBJ1-3; D is uncertain. The specimen sequenced was peripheral blood. The CDR3 DNA reads as TGTGCCAGCAGCCAAGATAACTCTGGAAACACCATATATTTT. The encoded protein is CASSQDNSGNTIYF.